This T cell receptor (beta chain) was recorded in a study of CD8 T cells in ankylosing spondylitis. Points from the study as a whole: Reactive arthritis synovial fluid and blood previously showed some of these motif variants. Researchers reportedly found disease-linked clones significantly enriched in matched ankylosing spondylitis synovial fluid.

TCRdb re-analysed the 5' RACE reads in MiXCR, keeping a single row per CDR3 protein. The sample shows roughly 180,000 distinct CDR3 sequences, 9.5% to 10% of them seen only once. There are 18 residues in the CDR3. CDR1 is MGHDK and CDR2 is SYGVNS in the germline V gene. With V trimmed by 6 bases and J by 0 bases, 15 bases remained unmatched. The sample holds a few counts of this clonotype. Antigen specificity is unknown. The TCR was taken from a female donor with ankylosing spondylitis or in good health (not recorded which). Sequenced sample: blood, either unsorted or a sorted T cell fraction (not recorded which). This chain links TRBV25-1 with TRBJ2-3; TRBD2 agrees at 7 bases. CDR3 coding DNA: TGTGCCAGCAGCGAACGGGCGGGAGAGAGGTATAGCACAGATACGCAGTATTTT. It codes for CASSERAGERYSTDTQYF.